The 27 T cell receptor beta chains in this list originate from one sample, sequenced in a study of blood T cell repertoires in COVID-19. TCRdb's copy holds only in-frame clones and misses some; the assay was immunoSEQ multiplex PCR. The sample includes approximately 140,000 clones, about 80% of them seen just once. The sequenced material came from peripheral blood. The source of these receptors is a human donor in a cohort sampled during active COVID-19.

The chain joins TRBV9 to TRBJ2-4, with 11 bases lining up with TRBD2. The CDR3 is 17 residues long. CDR1 and CDR2 (germline): SGDLS, YYNGEE. Trimming removed 2 bases from V and 2 bases from J; junction bases left unmatched: 6. CDR3 amino acids: CASSVDTSGGTKNIQYF. The DNA of the CDR3 is TGTGCCAGCAGCGTGGACACTAGCGGGGGTACCAAAAACATTCAGTACTTC.

This clone was picked up one time. The chain employs TRBV5-6 and TRBJ1-2, with 10 bases identical to TRBD1. The ends lost 4 bases at V and 8 bases at J; junction bases unmatched: 2. This CDR3 comprises 12 residues. CDR1 is SGHDT and CDR2 is YYEEEE in the germline V gene. In nucleotides, the CDR3 is TGTGCCAGCAGCGGGGACAGGGGCGGCTACACCTTC. It specifies CASSGDRGGYTF.

This clone was seen at least ten times. V gene TRBV7-9 combines with J gene TRBJ1-4; the match to TRBD1 covers 7 bases. V lost 5 bases, J lost 3 bases, and 6 bases stayed unmatched. This CDR3 contains 15 residues. The germline V gene has CDR1 SEHNR and CDR2 FQNEAQ (reference sequence). Written as DNA, the CDR3 is TGTGCCAGCAGCCAAGCAGGGGGTCCTAATGAAAAACTGTTTTTT. This codes for CASSQAGGPNEKLFF. The full variable domain, rest sourced from reference TRBV7-9 and TRBJ1-4, is DTGVSQNPRHKITKRGQNVTFRCDPISEHNRLYWYRQTLGQGPEFLTYFQNEAQLEKSRLLSDRFSAERPKGSFSTLEIQRTEQGDSAMYLCASSQAGGPNEKLFFGSGTQLSVL.

The chain links TRBV5-5 to TRBJ1-1; D is undetermined. The length of the CDR3 is 14 residues. Germline CDR1 is SGHKS and CDR2 is YYEKEE (reference sequence). V was clipped by 4 bases and J by 1 base, with 11 bases between them. The CDR3 sequence: CASSRQTANTEAFF. CDR3 nucleotide sequence: TGTGCCAGCAGCCGGCAGACTGCGAACACTGAAGCTTTCTTT.

The V and J genes are TRBV27 and TRBJ2-1; D is unresolved. The V gene lost 8 bases and the J gene lost 8 bases, with 13 bases spanning the gap. Germline CDR1 reads MNHEY; CDR2 reads SMNVEV (reference sequence). The CDR3 length is 12 residues. CDR3 nucleotide sequence: TGTGCCAGCTCTACGGGTTTGGATGAGCAGTTCTTC. This sequence encodes CASSTGLDEQFF.

This chain joins TRBV6-2 or TRBV6-3 and TRBJ2-1, with 7 bases matching TRBD2. V lost 6 bases, J lost 9 bases, and 20 bases stayed unmatched. The CDR3 contains 17 residues. Germline V gene sequence: CDR1 MNHEY, CDR2 SVGEGT. CDR3 loop: CASSPFLPQRGSSEQFF. In DNA, the CDR3 is TGTGCCAGCAGCCCCTTTTTACCCCAGCGGGGTTCAAGTGAGCAGTTCTTC.

V gene TRBV7-2 combines with J gene TRBJ2-7, with unresolved D. Germline V gene lookup returns CDR1 SGHTA and CDR2 FQGNSA. This CDR3 has 11 amino acids. V was clipped by 5 bases and J by 3 bases, with 5 bases between them. The CDR3 spells CASSPNYEQYF. Written as DNA, the CDR3 is TGTGCCAGCAGCCCAAACTACGAGCAGTACTTC. The complete variable domain, with remaining parts taken from reference TRBV7-2 and TRBJ2-7, reads GAGVSQSPSNKVTEKGKDVELRCDPISGHTALYWYRQSLGQGLEFLIYFQGNSAPDKSGLPSDRFSAERTGGSVSTLTIQRTQQEDSAVYLCASSPNYEQYFGPGTRLTVT.

This chain links TRBV7-2 with TRBJ2-2; D not resolved. Trimming removed 1 base from V and 4 bases from J, with 4 bases in between. CDR1 and CDR2 (germline): SGHTA, FQGNSA. This CDR3 has 13 amino acids. CDR3 loop: CASSLGGTGELFF. The CDR3 nucleotides read TGTGCCAGCAGCTTAGGAGGCACCGGGGAGCTGTTTTTT.

The chain uses TRBV14 and TRBJ2-7; unclear D gene. Trimming shortened V by 0 bases and J by 4 bases, and 4 bases separated the two germline ends. From germline, CDR1 is SGHDN and CDR2 FVKESK. The CDR3 consists of 12 residues. CDR3 sequence reads: CASSQDYYEQYF. In DNA, the CDR3 is TGTGCCAGCAGCCAAGATTATTACGAGCAGTACTTC.

This clone was detected only a few times. The chain employs TRBV5-1 and TRBJ2-2; TRBD2 matches 8 bases. Germline V lookup: CDR1 SGHRS, CDR2 YFSETQ. V shed 4 bases, J shed 1 base, and the junction held 3 bases outside the gene matches. The CDR3 has 15 residues. The CDR3 here is CASSRLAQNTGELFF. The DNA of the CDR3 is TGCGCCAGCAGCCGACTAGCGCAGAACACCGGGGAGCTGTTTTTT.

This clone was seen once. This rearrangement joins TRBV4-2 to TRBJ2-3; a possible D gene is TRBD2 (6 bases). V gave up 1 base and J gave up 4 bases, with 9 bases separating them. The germline V gene has CDR1 LGHNA and CDR2 YNFKEQ. This CDR3 spans 14 amino acids. Here the CDR3 DNA reads TGTGCCAGCAGCCAAGGGGGGGTCCCAGATACGCAGTATTTT. Encoded protein: CASSQGGVPDTQYF.

This rearrangement joins TRBV18 to TRBJ1-2, with 8 nucleotides matching TRBD1. Trimming at V came to 3 bases and at J to 7 bases, leaving 10 bases not matched to a gene. Germline V gene sequence: CDR1 KGHSH, CDR2 LQKENI. CDR3 length: 15 residues. CDR3 protein: CASSPLIDRGGGYTF. The CDR3 DNA sequence: TGTGCCAGCTCACCTTTAATAGACAGGGGAGGTGGCTACACCTTC.

The chain uses TRBV19 and TRBJ2-2, with D maybe TRBD1 (6 bases). V dropped 2 bases and J dropped 4 bases, with 8 bases sitting between them. The CDR3 has 14 residues. Germline V lookup: CDR1 LNHDA, CDR2 SQIVND (reference sequence). The CDR3: CASSITGPTGELFF. The CDR3 coding sequence is TGTGCCAGTAGTATAACAGGGCCCACCGGGGAGCTGTTTTTT.

This chain uses TRBV6-5 with TRBJ1-5; no clear D gene. The germline V and J ends were trimmed by 2 bases and 6 bases, with 8 bases remaining between them. The germline V gene has CDR1 MNHEY and CDR2 SVGAGI. This CDR3 spans 13 amino acids. The CDR3 nucleotides read TGTGCCAGCAGTTACGGCAGGCTTCAGCCCCAGCATTTT. It codes for CASSYGRLQPQHF.

The rearrangement links TRBV30 to TRBJ1-1; weak D call: TRBD1 (5 bases). Looked up from germline, CDR1 is GTSNPN and CDR2 is SVGIG (reference sequence). This CDR3 is built from 13 residues. Trimming left V 7 bases short and J 3 bases short, with 15 bases between. CDR3 in amino acids: CAFGKGLDTEAFF. CDR3 coding DNA: TGTGCCTTTGGGAAGGGGCTAGACACTGAAGCTTTCTTT.

The CDR3 sequence: CASSATGSPNEKLFF. The CDR3 nucleotides are TGTGCCAGCAGCGCAACAGGCAGTCCTAATGAAAAACTGTTTTTT. This chain joins TRBV5-6 and TRBJ1-4; D may be TRBD1 (5 bases). V was trimmed by 4 bases and J by 3 bases, leaving 13 bases between them. Per germline, CDR1 SGHDT and CDR2 YYEEEE. The CDR3 spans 15 residues.

The J gene is TRBJ2-3, the V gene TRBV7-8, with D hard to call. Germline lookup yields CDR1 SGHVS and CDR2 FQNEAQ. V lost 0 bases and J 2 bases, leaving 6 bases between the germline ends. This CDR3 region has 14 residues. The CDR3 sequence: CASSLARNTDTQYF. CDR3 sequence (DNA): TGTGCCAGCAGCTTAGCTAGAAACACAGATACGCAGTATTTT.

V is TRBV11-2 and J is TRBJ2-5; D ambiguous. The CDR3 contains 13 residues. Germline CDR1 SGHAT, CDR2 FQNNGV. The ends were cut back, 2 bases at V and 4 bases at J, with 8 bases in the middle. The CDR3 region is CASSLLTAETQYF. In DNA, the CDR3 is TGTGCCAGCAGCTTACTAACAGCAGAGACCCAGTACTTC.

V gene TRBV7-8 combines with J gene TRBJ1-5, with D maybe TRBD1 (6 bases). Deletions cut 0 bases from V and 7 bases from J, with 10 bases between. This CDR3 has 14 amino acids. Per the germline V gene, CDR1 is SGHVS and CDR2 is FQNEAQ. The CDR3 DNA follows: TGTGCCAGCAGCTTAGCGGGGGCCGGACAGCCCCAGCATTTT. It translates to CASSLAGAGQPQHF.

The chain carries TRBV6-5 and TRBJ1-3; D gene unclear. The V end was cut by 2 bases, the J end by 1 base, with 12 bases between. The CDR3 totals 16 residues. Germline values: CDR1 MNHEY, CDR2 SVGAGI. The CDR3 sequence: CASSYEGLSSGNTIYF. The CDR3 nucleotides read TGTGCCAGCAGTTACGAGGGTTTATCTTCTGGAAACACCATATATTTT.

This rearrangement joins TRBV20-1 to TRBJ2-5; maybe TRBD1 (7 bases). V was shortened by 3 bases and J by 5 bases, with 19 bases between the two germline ends. This CDR3 region has 15 residues. The germline V gene has CDR1 DFQATT and CDR2 SNEGSKA (reference sequence). The CDR3 sequence: CSASIPRGAPETQYF. Written as DNA, the CDR3 is TGCAGTGCTAGTATCCCCAGGGGGGCTCCCGAGACCCAGTACTTC.

The chain has TRBV6-5 and TRBJ2-1; 8 bases agree with TRBD2. Germline V gene data show CDR1 as MNHEY and CDR2 as SVGAGI. The CDR3 length is 15 residues. V was clipped by 2 bases and J by 2 bases; unmatched bases: 2. CDR3 residues: CASSYRSGAYNEQFF. The CDR3 DNA sequence: TGTGCCAGCAGTTACCGTAGCGGGGCCTACAATGAGCAGTTCTTC.

This chain joins TRBV27 and TRBJ2-4, with 8 bases that match TRBD1. CDR1 is MNHEY, CDR2 SMNVEV, per germline (reference sequence). CDR3 length equals 16 residues. V was clipped by 0 bases and J by 6 bases; unmatched bases: 7. The CDR3, as DNA: TGTGCCAGCAGTTTATCGCGGACAGGGCGTATAAACATTCAGTACTTC. This translates into CASSLSRTGRINIQYF.

The chain recombines TRBV7-3 with TRBJ1-1; D is undetermined. The CDR3 has 15 amino acids. Trimming took off 1 base at V and 7 bases at J, with 16 bases between the two ends. The germline V gene encodes CDR1 SGHTA and CDR2 FQGTGA. This CDR3 reads CASSLNGGRVGEAFF. In DNA, the CDR3 is TGTGCCAGCAGCTTAAATGGAGGGAGGGTCGGTGAAGCTTTCTTT.

This clone has a count of ten or more. The chain is built from TRBV4-2 and TRBJ2-2, with D possibly matching TRBD1 (5 bases). V gave up 4 bases and J gave up 1 base, with 13 bases separating them. This CDR3 contains 16 residues. The V gene's germline CDR1 is LGHNA and CDR2 YNFKEQ. The DNA for the CDR3 is TGTGCCAGCAGCCCGGGTGCCACAGGGAACACCGGGGAGCTGTTTTTT. Translation: CASSPGATGNTGELFF.

The V and J genes are TRBV7-9 and TRBJ2-7, with TRBD1 identical over 9 bases. The V gene's germline CDR1 is SEHNR and CDR2 FQNEAQ (reference sequence). V lost 3 bases, J lost 7 bases, and 10 bases stayed unmatched. This CDR3 is 15 amino acids long. The DNA for the CDR3 is TGTGCCAGCAGCTTCTCCGGGACAGGGCTGAAGGAGCAGTACTTC. Translation gives CASSFSGTGLKEQYF.

V is TRBV5-1 and J is TRBJ2-7; TRBD1 agrees at 7 bases. The V gene end was trimmed by 2 bases and the J gene end by 4 bases; junction bases not matched to a gene: 12. Germline V CDR1 and CDR2: SGHRS, YFSETQ. The CDR3 contains 16 residues. The CDR3 DNA is TGCGCCAGCAGCTTCACTTCATCCGGGACAGCATACGAGCAGTACTTC. Amino acid sequence: CASSFTSSGTAYEQYF.